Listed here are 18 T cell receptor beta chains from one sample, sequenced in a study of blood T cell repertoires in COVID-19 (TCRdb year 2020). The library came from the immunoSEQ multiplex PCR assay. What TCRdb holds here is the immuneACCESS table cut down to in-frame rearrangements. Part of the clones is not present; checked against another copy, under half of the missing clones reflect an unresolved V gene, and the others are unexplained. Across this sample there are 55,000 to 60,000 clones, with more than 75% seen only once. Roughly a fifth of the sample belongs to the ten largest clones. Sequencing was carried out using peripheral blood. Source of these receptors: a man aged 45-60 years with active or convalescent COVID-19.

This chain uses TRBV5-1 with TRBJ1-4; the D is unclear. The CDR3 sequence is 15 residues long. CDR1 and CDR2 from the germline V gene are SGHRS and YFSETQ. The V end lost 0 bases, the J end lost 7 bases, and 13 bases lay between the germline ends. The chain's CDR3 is CASSLAGVSGEKLFF. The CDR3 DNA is TGCGCCAGCAGCTTGGCCGGCGTGTCGGGTGAAAAACTGTTTTTT.

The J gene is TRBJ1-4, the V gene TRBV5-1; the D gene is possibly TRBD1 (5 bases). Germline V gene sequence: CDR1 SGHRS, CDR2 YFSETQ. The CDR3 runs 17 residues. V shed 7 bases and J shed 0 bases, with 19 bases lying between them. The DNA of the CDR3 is TGCGCCAGCTCCCTAGGCGGGGGAGGAGCAACTAATGAAAAACTGTTTTTT. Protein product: CASSLGGGGATNEKLFF.

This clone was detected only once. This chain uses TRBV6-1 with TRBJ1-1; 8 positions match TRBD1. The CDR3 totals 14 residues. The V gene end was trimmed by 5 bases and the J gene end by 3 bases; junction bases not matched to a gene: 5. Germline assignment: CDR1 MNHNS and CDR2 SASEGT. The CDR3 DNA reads TGTGCCAGCAGTTTGCAACAGGGGGACACTGAAGCTTTCTTT. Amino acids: CASSLQQGDTEAFF.

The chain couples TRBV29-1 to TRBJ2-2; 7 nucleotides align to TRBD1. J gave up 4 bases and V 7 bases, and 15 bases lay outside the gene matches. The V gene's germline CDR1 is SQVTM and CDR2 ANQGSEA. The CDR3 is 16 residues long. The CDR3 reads CSASTTGTGGTGELFF. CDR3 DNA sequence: TGCAGCGCTTCCACGACAGGGACCGGCGGCACCGGGGAGCTGTTTTTT.

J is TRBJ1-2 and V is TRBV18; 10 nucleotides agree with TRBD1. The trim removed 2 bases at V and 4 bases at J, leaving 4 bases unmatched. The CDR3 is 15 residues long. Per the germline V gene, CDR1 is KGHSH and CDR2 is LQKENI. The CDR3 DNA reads TGTGCCAGCTCACCAGTGACAGGGGGCGGCTATGGCTACACCTTC. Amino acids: CASSPVTGGGYGYTF. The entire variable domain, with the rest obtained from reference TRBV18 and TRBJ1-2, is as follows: NAGVMQNPRHLVRRRGQEARLRCSPMKGHSHVYWYRQLPEEGLKFMVYLQKENIIDESGMPKERFSAEFPKEGPSILRIQQVVRGDSAAYFCASSPVTGGGYGYTFGSGTRLTVV.

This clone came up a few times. The CDR3 DNA reads as TGTGCCAGCAGCGTAGGAGGGGGCCCTTCCTCTGGAAACACCATATATTTT. Translation: CASSVGGGPSSGNTIYF. The genes are TRBV9 and TRBJ1-3; 7 bases fit TRBD1. The CDR3 length is 17 residues. Germline V gives CDR1 SGDLS, CDR2 YYNGEE. Trimming removed 0 bases from V and 0 bases from J; junction bases left unmatched: 6. Based on the CDR3 plus reference TRBV9 and TRBJ1-3, the full variable domain is DSGVTQTPKHLITATGQRVTLRCSPRSGDLSVYWYQQSLDQGLQFLIQYYNGEERAKGNILERFSAQQFPDLHSELNLSSLELGDSALYFCASSVGGGPSSGNTIYFGEGSWLTVV.

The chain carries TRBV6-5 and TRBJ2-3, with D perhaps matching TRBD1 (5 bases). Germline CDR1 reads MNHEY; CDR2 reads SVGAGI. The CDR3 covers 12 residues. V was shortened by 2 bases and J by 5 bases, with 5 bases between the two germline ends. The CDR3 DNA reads TGTGCCAGCAGTTACAGGGGAGATACGCAGTATTTT. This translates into CASSYRGDTQYF.

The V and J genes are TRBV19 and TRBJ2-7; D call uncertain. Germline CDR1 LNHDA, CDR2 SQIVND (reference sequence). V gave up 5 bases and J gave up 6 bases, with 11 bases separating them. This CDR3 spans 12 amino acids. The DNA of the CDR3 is TGTGCCAGTAGTGCAAGCTTCGGCGAGCAGTACTTC. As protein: CASSASFGEQYF.

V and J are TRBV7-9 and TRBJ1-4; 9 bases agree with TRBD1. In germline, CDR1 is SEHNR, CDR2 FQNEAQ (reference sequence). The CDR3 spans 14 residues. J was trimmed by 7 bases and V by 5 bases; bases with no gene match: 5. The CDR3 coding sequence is TGTGCCAGCAGCCCCGGGACAGGGAGTGAAAAACTGTTTTTT. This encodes CASSPGTGSEKLFF. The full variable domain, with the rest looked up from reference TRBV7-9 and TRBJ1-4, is DTGVSQNPRHKITKRGQNVTFRCDPISEHNRLYWYRQTLGQGPEFLTYFQNEAQLEKSRLLSDRFSAERPKGSFSTLEIQRTEQGDSAMYLCASSPGTGSEKLFFGSGTQLSVL.

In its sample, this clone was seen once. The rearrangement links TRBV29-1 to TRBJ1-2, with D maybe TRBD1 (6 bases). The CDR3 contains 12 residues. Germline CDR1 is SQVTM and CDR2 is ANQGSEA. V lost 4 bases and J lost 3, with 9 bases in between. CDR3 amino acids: CSVVSGDYGYTF. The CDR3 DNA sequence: TGCAGCGTTGTTTCAGGGGACTATGGCTACACCTTC.

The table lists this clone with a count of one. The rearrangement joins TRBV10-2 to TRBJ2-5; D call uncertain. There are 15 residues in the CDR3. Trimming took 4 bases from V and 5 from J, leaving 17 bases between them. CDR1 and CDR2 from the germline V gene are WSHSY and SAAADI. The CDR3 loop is CASSVVGLGEETQYF. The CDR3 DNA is TGCGCCAGCAGTGTCGTCGGATTAGGAGAGGAGACCCAGTACTTC.

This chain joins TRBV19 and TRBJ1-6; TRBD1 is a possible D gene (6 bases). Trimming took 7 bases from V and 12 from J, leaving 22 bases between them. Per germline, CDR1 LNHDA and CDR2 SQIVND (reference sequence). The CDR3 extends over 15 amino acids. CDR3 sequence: CASTTGHLARQPLHF. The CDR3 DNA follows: TGTGCCAGTACCACGGGACATCTCGCCCGACAACCCCTCCACTTT.

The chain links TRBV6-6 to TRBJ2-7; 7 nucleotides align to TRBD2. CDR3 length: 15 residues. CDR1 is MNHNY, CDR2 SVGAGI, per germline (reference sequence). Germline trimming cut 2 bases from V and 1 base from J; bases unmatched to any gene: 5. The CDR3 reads CASSYVAGASYEQYF. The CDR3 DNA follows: TGTGCCAGCAGTTACGTGGCGGGAGCGTCCTACGAGCAGTACTTC.

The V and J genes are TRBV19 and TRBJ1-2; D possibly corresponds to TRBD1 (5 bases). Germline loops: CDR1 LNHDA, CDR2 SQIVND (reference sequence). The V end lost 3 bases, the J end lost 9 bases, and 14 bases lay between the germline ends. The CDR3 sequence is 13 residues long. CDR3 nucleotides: TGTGCCAGTAGTATTAACGGGGGGTATCGCTACACCTTC. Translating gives CASSINGGYRYTF.

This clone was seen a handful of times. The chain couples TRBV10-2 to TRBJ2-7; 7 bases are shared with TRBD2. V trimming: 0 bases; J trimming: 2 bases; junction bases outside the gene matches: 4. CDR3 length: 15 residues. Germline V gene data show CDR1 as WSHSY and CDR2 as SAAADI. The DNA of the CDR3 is TGCGCCAGCAGTGAGTCGAGCGGGATGACCTACGAGCAGTACTTC. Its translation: CASSESSGMTYEQYF.

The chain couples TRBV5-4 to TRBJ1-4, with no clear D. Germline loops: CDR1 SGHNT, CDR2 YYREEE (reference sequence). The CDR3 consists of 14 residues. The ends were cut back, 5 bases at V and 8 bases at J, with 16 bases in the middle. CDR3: CASRPNLGGEKLFF. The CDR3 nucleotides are TGTGCCAGCAGACCCAATTTGGGAGGGGAAAAACTGTTTTTT.

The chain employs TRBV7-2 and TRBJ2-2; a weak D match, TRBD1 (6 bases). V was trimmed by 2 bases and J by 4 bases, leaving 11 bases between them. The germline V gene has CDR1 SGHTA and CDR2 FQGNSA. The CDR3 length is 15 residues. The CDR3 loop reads CASSLTGSSTGELFF. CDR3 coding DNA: TGTGCCAGCAGCTTAACAGGGTCGAGCACCGGGGAGCTGTTTTTT.

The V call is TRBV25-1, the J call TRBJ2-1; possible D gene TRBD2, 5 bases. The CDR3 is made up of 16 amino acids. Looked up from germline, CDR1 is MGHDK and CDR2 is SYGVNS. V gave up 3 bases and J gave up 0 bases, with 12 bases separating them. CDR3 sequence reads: CASSERRRPSYNEQFF. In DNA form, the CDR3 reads TGTGCCAGCAGTGAGAGGAGGAGACCCTCCTACAATGAGCAGTTCTTC.